These T cell receptor beta chains were read from a single sample in a study of CD8 T cells in Susac syndrome. TCRdb processed the immunoSEQ multiplex PCR reads anew with MiXCR; each CDR3 protein has one entry. The sample comprises about 190,000 distinct CDR3 sequences, approximately 94% of which are singletons, and 0.098% rests with the top ten. The sequencing input was CD4+ T cells from PBMCs. These receptors originate from a human donor with Susac syndrome. Each CDR3 is given without its conserved first and last residue. Each record gives: V gene, J gene, CDR3 length, CDR3 protein.

>TRBV7-9|TRBJ2-3|14
ASSLVSSGAGDTQY
>TRBV12-3/TRBV12-4|TRBJ2-7|14
ASSFFRQGSLYEQY
>TRBV2|TRBJ2-5|13
ASSEDRGLQETQY
>TRBV28|TRBJ2-7|11
ASSEQFPDEQY
>TRBV5-4|TRBJ2-2|13
ASSPELANTGELF
>TRBV19|TRBJ2-2|11
ASSRSHAGELF
>TRBV15|TRBJ2-5|15
ATSRDLSGGFRWTQY
>TRBV30|TRBJ2-1|13
ASPGSGGDYNEQF
>TRBV5-1|TRBJ2-1|14
ASSSPVLAHRNEQF
>TRBV28|TRBJ2-3|13
ASIERGGSTDTQY
>TRBV20-1|TRBJ1-1|13
SARRNEGRGTEAF
>TRBV24-1|TRBJ1-2|7
APPLGYT
>TRBV20-1|TRBJ2-3|15
SARVAPGGAYTDTQY
>TRBV7-9|TRBJ2-3|13
ASSGASGNTDTQY
>TRBV2|TRBJ1-1|11
ASSADRGAEAF
>TRBV20-1|TRBJ2-2|13
SAPGLADRTGELF